This TCR beta chain was recorded in a study of CD8+ T cells in alopecia areata. For the study at large: Treatment comprised oral tofacitinib, 5 to 10 mg twice daily, in treated patients.

Peripheral blood, together with lesional scalp punch biopsies, was collected from alopecia areata patients. Separation by sorting yielded CD4+ and CD8+ T cells from PBMCs. After isolation, RNA underwent reverse transcription to generate cDNA as the sequencing template. TCRdb's copy holds only in-frame clones and misses some; the assay was immunoSEQ multiplex PCR. The table includes about 200,000 clones, more than 45% detected once. The CDR3 has 12 amino acids. Looked up from germline, CDR1 is LGHNA and CDR2 is YNFKEQ. V was trimmed by 10 bases and J by 4 bases, leaving 13 bases between them. Sequenced material: CD4+ T cells sorted from blood, taken at week 0. The rearrangement uses TRBV4-2 and TRBJ1-1, with a tentative D call TRBD1 (5 bases). This TCR was sampled from a human donor with alopecia areata. CDR3 residues: CAIQAEGTEAFF. CDR3 coding DNA: TGTGCCATACAGGCGGAGGGCACTGAAGCTTTCTTT.